This TCR beta chain was identified during a study of CD4+ T cells in melanoma. Study results and limitations: A reported correlation linked neoantigen-specific CD4+ T cells to CD8+, macrophage and B cell function. Diverse differentiation states were reported for melanoma neoantigen-specific CD4+ T cells.

Generated by immunoSEQ multiplex PCR, the TCRdb table keeps only in-frame clones and is missing some. Of 8,000 to 10,000 clones listed, over 60% are singletons. On this clone itself: Antigen: not known.

The CDR3 has 16 amino acids. V lost 9 bases to trimming and J lost 0 bases; unmatched junction nucleotides: 11. Germline lookup yields CDR1 LNHDA and CDR2 SQIVND (reference sequence). This chain joins TRBV19 and TRBJ2-3; 8 bases fit TRBD2. The source of this sequence is a human donor with melanoma. Sequenced material: tumor tissue. This CDR3 reads CASRGERGTSTDTQYF. CDR3 bases: TGTGCCAGCCGGGGGGAGCGGGGGACTAGCACAGATACGCAGTATTTT.